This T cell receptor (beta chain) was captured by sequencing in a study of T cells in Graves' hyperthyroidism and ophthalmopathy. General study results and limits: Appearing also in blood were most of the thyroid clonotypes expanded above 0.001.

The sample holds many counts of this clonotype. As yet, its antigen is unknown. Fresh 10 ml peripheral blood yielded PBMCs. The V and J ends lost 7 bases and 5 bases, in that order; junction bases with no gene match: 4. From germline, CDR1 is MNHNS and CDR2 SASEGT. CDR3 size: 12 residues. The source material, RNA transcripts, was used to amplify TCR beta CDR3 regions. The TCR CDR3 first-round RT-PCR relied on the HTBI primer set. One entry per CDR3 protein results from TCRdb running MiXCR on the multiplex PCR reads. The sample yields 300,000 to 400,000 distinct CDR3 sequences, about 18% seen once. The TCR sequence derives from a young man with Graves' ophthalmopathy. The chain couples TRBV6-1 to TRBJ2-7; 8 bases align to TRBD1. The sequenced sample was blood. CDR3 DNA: TGTGCCAGCAATTACAGGGGGAACGAGCAGTACTTC. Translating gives CASNYRGNEQYF.